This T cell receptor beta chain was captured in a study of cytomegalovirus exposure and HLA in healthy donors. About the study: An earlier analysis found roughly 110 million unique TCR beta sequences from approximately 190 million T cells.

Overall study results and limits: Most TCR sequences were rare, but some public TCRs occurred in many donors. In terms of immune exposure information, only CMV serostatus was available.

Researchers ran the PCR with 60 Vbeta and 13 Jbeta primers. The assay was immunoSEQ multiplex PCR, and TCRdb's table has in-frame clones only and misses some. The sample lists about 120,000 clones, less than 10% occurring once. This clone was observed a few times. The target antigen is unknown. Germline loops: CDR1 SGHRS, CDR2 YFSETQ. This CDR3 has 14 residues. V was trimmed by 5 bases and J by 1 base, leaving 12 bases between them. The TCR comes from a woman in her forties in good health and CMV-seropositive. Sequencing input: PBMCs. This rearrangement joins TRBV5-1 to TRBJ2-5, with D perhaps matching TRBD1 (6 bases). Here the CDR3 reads CASRAGVVQETQYF. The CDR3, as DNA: TGCGCCAGCAGGGCAGGGGTCGTCCAAGAGACCCAGTACTTC. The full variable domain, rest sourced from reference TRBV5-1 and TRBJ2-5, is KAGVTQTPRYLIKTRGQQVTLSCSPISGHRSVSWYQQTPGQGLQFLFEYFSETQRNKGNFPGRFSGRQFSNSRSEMNVSTLELGDSALYLCASRAGVVQETQYFGPGTRLLVL.